The 29 T cell receptor beta chains in this list originate from one sample, sequenced in a study of patients and donors after allogeneic stem cell transplantation. TCRdb independently ran MiXCR on the RT-PCR reads; one entry per CDR3 protein. The sample comprises 70,000 or so distinct CDR3 sequences, 26% of which are singletons, and approximately 25% rests with the top ten. Specimen: blood, either unsorted or a sorted T cell fraction (not recorded which). These receptors all come from a human donor who was either an allogeneic HSCT recipient or a stem cell or donor lymphocyte infusion donor (not recorded which). It is not recorded whose cells these are; they may come from a transplant donor.

This chain uses TRBV2 with TRBJ2-1; D is undetermined. CDR1 is SNHLY and CDR2 is FYNNEI in the germline V gene. This CDR3 region has 15 residues. V shed 1 base and J shed 4 bases, with 11 bases lying between them. CDR3 DNA: TGTGCCAGCAGTGAAGACGCTGCTGGGTACAATGAGCAGTTCTTC. Translating gives CASSEDAAGYNEQFF.

The chain employs TRBV5-1 and TRBJ1-4; no firm D call. V gave up 1 base and J gave up 10 bases, with 11 bases separating them. This CDR3 has 13 amino acids. Germline CDR1 and CDR2: SGHRS and YFSETQ. This CDR3 reads CASSLLDPRKLFF. The DNA of the CDR3 is TGCGCCAGCAGCTTGCTGGACCCGAGAAAACTGTTTTTT.

CDR3 in DNA: TGCAGTGCTAGAGATTGGGACAGGGGGGTGCATGAGCAGTTCTTC. As protein: CSARDWDRGVHEQFF. The chain employs TRBV20-1 and TRBJ2-1, with TRBD1 matching over 11 bases. The CDR3 extends over 15 amino acids. Germline trimming cut 0 bases from V and 8 bases from J; bases unmatched to any gene: 6. CDR1 DFQATT and CDR2 SNEGSKA come from the germline V gene (reference sequence).

The V and J genes are TRBV27 and TRBJ2-2; D perhaps matches TRBD1 (6 bases). The CDR3 has 13 amino acids. Trimming took off 8 bases at V and 5 bases at J, with 12 bases between the two ends. Germline-derived CDR1 and CDR2 are MNHEY and SMNVEV (reference sequence). The DNA for the CDR3 is TGTGCCAGCGGGGACATTATAACCGGGGAGCTGTTTTTT. It translates to CASGDIITGELFF.

This sequence joins TRBV29-1 and TRBJ2-1; 8 bases are shared with TRBD1. The V gene end was trimmed by 1 base and the J gene end by 7 bases; junction bases not matched to a gene: 6. The CDR3 loop spans 14 amino acids. Germline loops: CDR1 SQVTM, CDR2 ANQGSEA. This CDR3 is CSVEADREPNEQFF. CDR3 sequence (DNA): TGCAGCGTTGAAGCGGACAGGGAACCGAATGAGCAGTTCTTC.

The J gene is TRBJ2-7, the V gene TRBV27; 12 bases fit TRBD2. CDR1 is MNHEY, CDR2 SMNVEV, per germline (reference sequence). The CDR3 has 14 amino acids. The V segment lost 7 bases and the J segment 6 bases; nucleotides outside the gene matches: 7. CDR3 sequence reads: CASTLTSGSGEQYF. The CDR3 DNA is TGTGCCAGCACCTTGACTAGCGGGAGTGGCGAGCAGTACTTC.

This clonotype is medium-sized. At one end, the junction sequence differs from germline, possibly due to a read error. V gene TRBV5-1 combines with J gene TRBJ1-1; D gene unclear. The CDR3 totals 11 residues. Per the germline V gene, CDR1 is SGHRS and CDR2 is YFSETQ. The CDR3 reads CASSFNTEAFF. CDR3 bases: TGTGCCAGCAGTTTTAACACTGAAGCTTTCTTT.

This clonotype appeared a few times. This sequence joins TRBV9 and TRBJ1-2; D perhaps matches TRBD1 (6 bases). Trimming stripped 0 bases from V and 2 bases from J, with 11 bases between. This CDR3 comprises 15 residues. Germline V gives CDR1 SGDLS, CDR2 YYNGEE. This CDR3 reads CASSVAGGANYGYTF. CDR3 bases: TGTGCCAGCAGCGTAGCTGGGGGGGCCAACTATGGCTACACCTTC.

This sequence joins TRBV7-9 and TRBJ2-1; D gene uncertain. This CDR3 has 12 residues. Trimming removed 4 bases at V and 14 bases at J, with 15 bases between. The germline gives CDR1 SEHNR, CDR2 FQNEAQ (reference sequence). CDR3 residues: CASSYGLWDEFF. The CDR3 nucleotides read TGTGCCAGCAGCTACGGCCTCTGGGATGAGTTCTTC.

The chain combines TRBV11-2 with TRBJ1-3; possibly TRBD1 for D (6 bases). The ends were cut back, 4 bases at V and 4 bases at J, with 14 bases in the middle. The CDR3 has 15 residues. The germline V gene has CDR1 SGHAT and CDR2 FQNNGV. The CDR3 loop is CASSSLRGPGNTIYF. As DNA, the CDR3 is TGTGCCAGCAGCTCACTCCGGGGGCCCGGAAACACCATATATTTT.

The chain employs TRBV7-3 and TRBJ2-3; 7 bases map to TRBD2. The CDR3 spans 15 residues. Germline CDR1 is SGHTA and CDR2 is FQGTGA. The trim removed 3 bases at V and 2 bases at J, leaving 5 bases unmatched. This chain's CDR3 is CASSFGSGDTDTQYF. Written as DNA, the CDR3 is TGTGCCAGCAGCTTCGGAAGCGGGGACACAGATACGCAGTATTTT.

The rearrangement joins TRBV6-5 to TRBJ2-5; D call uncertain. Deletions cut 2 bases from V and 5 bases from J, with 9 bases between. CDR1 MNHEY and CDR2 SVGAGI come from the germline V gene. This CDR3 spans 13 amino acids. CDR3 protein: CASSYMVGETQYF. CDR3 coding DNA: TGTGCCAGCAGTTACATGGTTGGCGAGACCCAGTACTTC.

The chain has TRBV5-1 and TRBJ2-5; TRBD2 matches at 7 bases. CDR1 SGHRS and CDR2 YFSETQ come from the germline V gene. CDR3 length equals 15 residues. V shed 0 bases, J shed 5 bases, and the junction held 7 bases outside the gene matches. The CDR3 sequence is CASSLGAGDLETQYF. CDR3 DNA: TGCGCCAGCAGCTTGGGGGCGGGAGATTTGGAGACCCAGTACTTC.

The chain links TRBV5-1 to TRBJ1-1; 7 nucleotides agree with TRBD1. This CDR3 has 14 residues. Germline-derived CDR1 and CDR2 are SGHRS and YFSETQ. Germline trimming cut 0 bases from V and 1 base from J; bases unmatched to any gene: 0. The CDR3 loop is CASSLDRGNTEAFF. The CDR3 DNA reads TGCGCCAGCAGCTTGGACAGGGGGAACACTGAAGCTTTCTTT.

The chain links TRBV5-1 to TRBJ2-7; D unresolved. The CDR3 covers 11 residues. The V and J ends lost 4 bases and 7 bases respectively, with 9 bases between them. Looked up from germline, CDR1 is SGHRS and CDR2 is YFSETQ. The CDR3 loop reads CASSAVGEQYF. The CDR3 coding sequence is TGCGCCAGCAGCGCAGTTGGTGAGCAGTACTTC.

This chain connects TRBV6-2 or TRBV6-3 to TRBJ2-1; D is perhaps TRBD1 or TRBD2 (5 bases each). Germline values: CDR1 MNHEY, CDR2 SVGEGT. Trimming removed 2 bases at V and 4 bases at J, with 21 bases between. The CDR3 covers 18 residues. The CDR3 sequence is CASSYPLGTPLGYNEQFF. Here the CDR3 DNA reads TGTGCCAGCAGTTACCCCTTAGGGACCCCCCTGGGGTACAATGAGCAGTTCTTC.

Many counts were recorded for this clonotype. The chain has TRBV7-3 and TRBJ1-1, with 8 bases matching TRBD1. Per germline, CDR1 SGHTA and CDR2 FQGTGA. V was clipped by 6 bases and J by 3 bases; unmatched bases: 3. There are 13 residues in the CDR3. Here the CDR3 DNA reads TGTGCCAGCAGTCCGGACAGGGACACTGAAGCTTTCTTT. Protein product: CASSPDRDTEAFF.

This clonotype was seen repeatedly, ten times or more. Here the CDR3 DNA reads TGCAGTGCTACAGACAGGAAGGGCCCGAACACTGAAGCTTTCTTT. Translated: CSATDRKGPNTEAFF. This chain uses TRBV20-1 with TRBJ1-1; D is possibly TRBD1 (6 bases). The germline V and J ends were trimmed by 4 bases and 1 base, with 16 bases remaining between them. This CDR3 spans 15 amino acids. Per the germline V gene, CDR1 is DFQATT and CDR2 is SNEGSKA (reference sequence).

This clonotype was seen a handful of times. J is TRBJ1-2 and V is TRBV5-1, with TRBD1 identical over 10 bases. CDR1 SGHRS and CDR2 YFSETQ come from the germline V gene. This CDR3 region has 15 residues. The trim removed 4 bases at V and 4 bases at J, leaving 7 bases unmatched. DNA of the CDR3: TGCGCCAGCAGCGAGTCCGGGACAGGGGTCTATGGCTACACCTTC. Its protein is CASSESGTGVYGYTF.

V is TRBV6-5 and J is TRBJ2-1, with 9 bases matching TRBD1. V lost 6 bases and J lost 15; bases outside the gene matches: 9. The germline gives CDR1 MNHEY, CDR2 SVGAGI. The CDR3 covers 12 residues. DNA for the CDR3: TGTGCCAGCAGGGAAACAGGGGGCTCACGGTTCTTC. Translating gives CASRETGGSRFF.

This clonotype was counted between two and nine times. This sequence joins TRBV3-1 and TRBJ2-1; D gene unclear. The CDR3 extends over 17 amino acids. V shed 4 bases and J shed 0 bases, with 16 bases lying between them. Per the germline V gene, CDR1 is LGHDT and CDR2 is YNNKEL (reference sequence). The DNA of the CDR3 is TGTGCCAGCAGCCCCCCCCTTTGGAGCAGCTCCTACAATGAGCAGTTCTTC. Translating it yields CASSPPLWSSSYNEQFF.

The V call is TRBV4-1, the J call TRBJ2-1; 12 bases match TRBD2. V gave up 4 bases and J gave up 15 bases; unmatched junction bases: 13. The length of the CDR3 is 15 residues. From germline, CDR1 is MGHRA and CDR2 YSYEKL. In DNA form, the CDR3 reads TGCGCCAGCAGCCTTGGGCTAGCGGGGGGGCCGGCCCCGTTCTTC. It specifies CASSLGLAGGPAPFF.

The gene calls are TRBV5-1 and TRBJ2-7, with 10 bases fitting TRBD2. J was trimmed by 2 bases and V by 0 bases; bases with no gene match: 11. The CDR3 spans 18 residues. Per the germline V gene, CDR1 is SGHRS and CDR2 is YFSETQ. DNA for the CDR3: TGCGCCAGCAGCTTGGCGTCTAGCGGGGGTAGGTCAACCTACGAGCAGTACTTC. Translation: CASSLASSGGRSTYEQYF.

On this clonotype itself: A much larger clonotype is one base distant, so this may be a read error. The rearrangement uses TRBV5-1 and TRBJ1-2; D is uncertain. Germline V lookup: CDR1 SGHRS, CDR2 YFSETQ. The ends were cut back, 0 bases at V and 12 bases at J, with 15 bases in the middle. CDR3 length: 13 residues. This CDR3 is CASSLGGPRGHTF. CDR3 nucleotide sequence: TGCGCCAGCAGCTTGGGCGGACCCCGCGGCCACACCTTC.

The CDR3 here is CASSRQYDRPFAYEQYF. The CDR3, as DNA: TGCGCCAGCAGCCGCCAATATGACAGGCCCTTTGCCTACGAGCAGTACTTC. This chain links TRBV4-3 with TRBJ2-7, with TRBD1 as a possible D gene (6 bases). CDR3 length: 17 amino acids. V was pared by 4 bases and J by 2 bases, with 21 bases between. The germline V gene has CDR1 LGHNA and CDR2 YSLEER.

The rearrangement uses TRBV11-2 and TRBJ1-6; possibly TRBD1 for D (6 bases). CDR1 is SGHAT, CDR2 FQNNGV, per germline. The CDR3 loop spans 16 amino acids. Trimming removed 4 bases from V and 9 bases from J, with 19 bases in between. CDR3 DNA: TGTGCCAGCAGCTCCATCCGGGGGCCTTTTTCTTCACCCCTCCACTTT. It yields the protein CASSSIRGPFSSPLHF.

The V and J genes are TRBV4-1 and TRBJ2-1, with 9 positions matching TRBD2. Germline assignment: CDR1 MGHRA and CDR2 YSYEKL. CDR3 length: 15 amino acids. J was trimmed by 8 bases and V by 0 bases; bases with no gene match: 5. DNA of the CDR3: TGCGCCAGCAGCCAAGAGCCAGCGGGGGGACATGAGCAGTTCTTC. Translation: CASSQEPAGGHEQFF.

DNA of the CDR3: TGTGCCAGCAGCCATACAGGGCTGGGATATACTGAAGCTTTCTTT. It translates to CASSHTGLGYTEAFF. The chain uses TRBV6-6 and TRBJ1-1; TRBD1 is a possible D gene (6 bases). The V end lost 6 bases, the J end lost 5 bases, and 19 bases lay between the germline ends. CDR1 is MNHNY and CDR2 is SVGAGI in the germline V gene (reference sequence). This CDR3 region has 15 residues.

Only a few counts were recorded for this clonotype. The chain is built from TRBV2 and TRBJ2-3, with unresolved D. V lost 8 bases to trimming and J lost 4 bases, with 7 bases between them. In germline, CDR1 is SNHLY, CDR2 FYNNEI. This CDR3 spans 11 amino acids. CDR3 nucleotides: TGTGCCAGCGCGCTAGCAGATACGCAGTATTTT. It translates to CASALADTQYF.